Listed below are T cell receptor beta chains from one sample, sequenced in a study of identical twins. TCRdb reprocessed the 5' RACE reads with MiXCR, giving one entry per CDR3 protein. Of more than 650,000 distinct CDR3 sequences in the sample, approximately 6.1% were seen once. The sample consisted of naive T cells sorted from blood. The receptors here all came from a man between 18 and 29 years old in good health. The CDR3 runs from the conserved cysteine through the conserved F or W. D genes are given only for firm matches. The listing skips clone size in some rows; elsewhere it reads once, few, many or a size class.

DNA: TGCGCCAGCAGCTGGGTCCCGGGGCCAGAGAATGAGCAGTTCTTC
CDR3: CASSWVPGPENEQFF
D: NA
size: NA
V: TRBV5-1
J: TRBJ2-1

DNA: TGCGCCAGCAGTGAGCTGGTTGGGCCGGGGCAGTTCTTC
CDR3: CASSELVGPGQFF
D: NA
size: few
V: TRBV10-2
J: TRBJ2-1

DNA: TGTGCCAGCAGTTTGCTCGTAACACCCCAAATCTACGAGCAGTACTTC
CDR3: CASSLLVTPQIYEQYF
D: NA
size: NA
V: TRBV28
J: TRBJ2-7

DNA: TGTGCCAGCAGGGTGGGGCAAGAGACCCAGTACTTC
CDR3: CASRVGQETQYF
D: NA
size: few
V: TRBV25-1
J: TRBJ2-5

DNA: TGTGCCAGCACGGGCCGGGCAGCGAATGAAAAACTGTTTTTT
CDR3: CASTGRAANEKLFF
D: NA
size: few
V: TRBV6-8
J: TRBJ1-4

DNA: TGTGCCAGCAGTTTAACCCGGACAGGGGGCAACACTGAAGCTTTCTTT
CDR3: CASSLTRTGGNTEAFF
D: TRBD1
size: NA
V: TRBV27
J: TRBJ1-1

DNA: TGTGCCAGCAGTTTAGCGCTCGGGCAGAGTGACACCGGGGAGCTGTTTTTT
CDR3: CASSLALGQSDTGELFF
D: NA
size: few
V: TRBV12-3/TRBV12-4
J: TRBJ2-2

DNA: TGCGCCAGCAGGTTGCCGGGACAGACCACGTCTGGGGCCAACGTCCTGACTTTC
CDR3: CASRLPGQTTSGANVLTF
D: TRBD1
size: once
V: TRBV5-1
J: TRBJ2-6

DNA: TGTGCCAGCAGTTTAAATGCAGCTGAAGCTTTCTTT
CDR3: CASSLNAAEAFF
D: NA
size: many
V: TRBV28
J: TRBJ1-1

DNA: TGCAGTGCCCTGTCAGTTACCGGGGAGCTGTTTTTT
CDR3: CSALSVTGELFF
D: NA
size: many
V: TRBV20-1
J: TRBJ2-2

DNA: TGTGCCACGACCGGACTAGCGGGGAGCTACGAGCAGTACTTC
CDR3: CATTGLAGSYEQYF
D: TRBD2
size: many
V: TRBV10-3
J: TRBJ2-7

DNA: TGCGCCAGCAGCTTGGCCACCCAGACTGAAGCTTTCTTT
CDR3: CASSLATQTEAFF
D: NA
size: few
V: TRBV5-1
J: TRBJ1-1